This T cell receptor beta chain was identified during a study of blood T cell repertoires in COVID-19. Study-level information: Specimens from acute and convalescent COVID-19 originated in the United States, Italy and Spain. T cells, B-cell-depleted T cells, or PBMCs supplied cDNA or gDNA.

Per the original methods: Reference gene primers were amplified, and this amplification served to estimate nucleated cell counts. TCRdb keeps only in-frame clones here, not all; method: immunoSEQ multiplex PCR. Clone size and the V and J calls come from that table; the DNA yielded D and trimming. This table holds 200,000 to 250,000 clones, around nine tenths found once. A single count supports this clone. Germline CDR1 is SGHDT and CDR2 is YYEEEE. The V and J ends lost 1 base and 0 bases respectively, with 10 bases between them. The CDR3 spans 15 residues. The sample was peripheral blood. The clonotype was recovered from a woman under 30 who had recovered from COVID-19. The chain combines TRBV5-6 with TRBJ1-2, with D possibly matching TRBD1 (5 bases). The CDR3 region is CASSLKDIANYGYTF. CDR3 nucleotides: TGTGCCAGCAGCTTGAAGGACATCGCTAACTATGGCTACACCTTC.